A selection of T cell receptor beta chains follows, all from one sample in a study of blood T cell repertoires in COVID-19. Produced via immunoSEQ multiplex PCR; TCRdb's table is partial and in-frame only. This sample has under 450,000 clones, with 90% to 95% found just once. The source material was PBMCs or T cells enriched from blood (not recorded which). These receptors came from a woman between 35 and 50 years old who had been exposed to COVID-19. CDR3s include the opening cysteine and the closing phenylalanine or tryptophan. Each record gives: J gene, V gene, clone size, D gene, CDR3 length, CDR3 DNA, CDR3 protein. A D gene is named only where the DNA matches it firmly. Size is omitted from some rows. Given values are once, few, many or a class for expanded clones.

j_call: TRBJ2-5; v_call: TRBV19; clone_size: .; d_call: .; cdr3_length: 13; cdr3_nt: TGTGCCAGTAGTACGCCTCCGGGGGAGACCCAGTACTTC; cdr3_aa: CASSTPPGETQYF
j_call: TRBJ1-1; v_call: TRBV6-5; clone_size: .; d_call: TRBD1; cdr3_length: 15; cdr3_nt: TGTGCCAGCAGTTACAGCCGGGACAGGGTCACTGAAGCTTTCTTT; cdr3_aa: CASSYSRDRVTEAFF
j_call: TRBJ2-4; v_call: TRBV5-1; clone_size: .; d_call: TRBD1; cdr3_length: 16; cdr3_nt: TGCGCCAGCAGCTCCGGACAGGGGCTAGCCAAAAACATTCAGTACTTC; cdr3_aa: CASSSGQGLAKNIQYF
j_call: TRBJ2-3; v_call: TRBV3-1/TRBV3-2; clone_size: .; d_call: .; cdr3_length: 12; cdr3_nt: TGTGCCAGCAGCCAAGCGGGGGAGACGCAGTATTTT; cdr3_aa: CASSQAGETQYF
j_call: TRBJ1-5; v_call: TRBV2; clone_size: once; d_call: .; cdr3_length: 17; cdr3_nt: TGTGCCAGCACCTCGGGGGGCAGTGACTATAGCAATCAGCCCCAGCATTTT; cdr3_aa: CASTSGGSDYSNQPQHF
j_call: TRBJ1-1; v_call: TRBV9; clone_size: .; d_call: TRBD1; cdr3_length: 15; cdr3_nt: TGTGCCAGCAGCCCACGGACAGGGGGGAACACTGAAGCTTTCTTT; cdr3_aa: CASSPRTGGNTEAFF
j_call: TRBJ1-5; v_call: TRBV3-1/TRBV3-2; clone_size: .; d_call: TRBD1; cdr3_length: 19; cdr3_nt: TGTGCCAGCAGCCAGGACCCCGTTACGGGACAGGGCAGCAATCAGCCCCAGCATTTT; cdr3_aa: CASSQDPVTGQGSNQPQHF
j_call: TRBJ2-3; v_call: TRBV18; clone_size: .; d_call: TRBD1; cdr3_length: 17; cdr3_nt: TGTGCCAGCTCACCTAGACAGGGGAAGACTAGCACAGATACGCAGTATTTT; cdr3_aa: CASSPRQGKTSTDTQYF
j_call: TRBJ2-1; v_call: TRBV2; clone_size: .; d_call: TRBD1; cdr3_length: 14; cdr3_nt: TGTGCCAGCATTACAGGGGGCAAGGGCAATGAGCAGTTCTTC; cdr3_aa: CASITGGKGNEQFF
j_call: TRBJ2-2; v_call: TRBV30; clone_size: .; d_call: TRBD2; cdr3_length: 15; cdr3_nt: TGTGCCTGGAGTGTGGCGGGAGCCTACACCGGGGAGCTGTTTTTT; cdr3_aa: CAWSVAGAYTGELFF
j_call: TRBJ1-2; v_call: TRBV6-5; clone_size: .; d_call: .; cdr3_length: 11; cdr3_nt: TGTGCAGGGGCCAGTAACTATGGCTACACCTTC; cdr3_aa: CAGASNYGYTF
j_call: TRBJ1-4; v_call: TRBV19; clone_size: .; d_call: .; cdr3_length: 14; cdr3_nt: TGTGCCAGTAGTACGACAGCAACTAATGAAAAACTGTTTTTT; cdr3_aa: CASSTTATNEKLFF
j_call: TRBJ2-7; v_call: TRBV5-5; clone_size: .; d_call: .; cdr3_length: 13; cdr3_nt: TGTGCCAGCAGCTTCCACGGGGTCTACGAGCAGTACTTC; cdr3_aa: CASSFHGVYEQYF
j_call: TRBJ2-4; v_call: TRBV30; clone_size: .; d_call: .; cdr3_length: 14; cdr3_nt: TGTGCCTGGAGTACGGACAGCTCCAAAAACATTCAGTACTTC; cdr3_aa: CAWSTDSSKNIQYF
j_call: TRBJ1-2; v_call: TRBV11-2; clone_size: .; d_call: TRBD1; cdr3_length: 14; cdr3_nt: TGTGCCAGCAGCTTGTTACAGGGGCCTCCGGGCTACACCTTC; cdr3_aa: CASSLLQGPPGYTF
j_call: TRBJ1-2; v_call: TRBV2; clone_size: .; d_call: TRBD1; cdr3_length: 14; cdr3_nt: TGTGCCAGCCCGAACGACAGGGGGCAGGATGGCTACACCTTC; cdr3_aa: CASPNDRGQDGYTF